One TCR beta chain is described in this entry. Its cognate antigen is unknown. The sample is drawn from a study of OX40 agonist ivuxolimab in advanced cancers. Study-level points and caveats: The study found that CD8+ T cells averaged more expanded clones than CD4+.

Measured with immunoSEQ multiplex PCR; TCRdb has only the in-frame clones, and not every one. The sample carries about 98,000 clones, 85% to 95% recorded once. Trimming took 6 bases from V and 0 from J, leaving 8 bases between them. The CDR3 spans 14 residues. The V gene's germline CDR1 is SEHNR and CDR2 FQNEAQ (reference sequence). The material sequenced was CD4+ or CD8+ T cells sorted from blood, taken in a trial of the OX40 agonist ivuxolimab. The genes are TRBV7-9 and TRBJ1-4; possibly TRBD1 for D (5 bases). The clonotype originates from an adult with an advanced solid tumor such as melanoma, head and neck, liver or kidney cancer. CDR3 in amino acids: CASSPRATNEKLFF. Written as DNA, the CDR3 is TGTGCCAGCAGTCCCAGGGCAACTAATGAAAAACTGTTTTTT.